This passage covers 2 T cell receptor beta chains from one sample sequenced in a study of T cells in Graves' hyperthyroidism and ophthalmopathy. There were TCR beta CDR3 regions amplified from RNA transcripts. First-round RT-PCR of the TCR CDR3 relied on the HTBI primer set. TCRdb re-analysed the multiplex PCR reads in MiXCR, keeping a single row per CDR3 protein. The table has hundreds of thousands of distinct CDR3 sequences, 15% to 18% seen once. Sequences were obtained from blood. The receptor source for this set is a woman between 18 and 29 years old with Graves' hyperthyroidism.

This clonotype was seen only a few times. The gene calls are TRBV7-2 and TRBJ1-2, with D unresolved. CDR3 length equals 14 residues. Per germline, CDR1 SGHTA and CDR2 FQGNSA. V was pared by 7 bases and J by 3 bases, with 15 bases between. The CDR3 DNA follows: TGTGCCAGCACCATGAGGCCACTGGACTATGGCTACACCTTC. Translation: CASTMRPLDYGYTF.

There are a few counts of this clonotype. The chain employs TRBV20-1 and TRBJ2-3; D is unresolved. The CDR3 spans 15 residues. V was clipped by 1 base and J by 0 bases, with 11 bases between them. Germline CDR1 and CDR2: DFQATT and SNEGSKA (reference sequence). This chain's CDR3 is CSARVSETSTDTQYF. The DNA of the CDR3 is TGCAGTGCTAGAGTATCTGAAACTAGCACAGATACGCAGTATTTT.